Listed below are T cell receptor beta chains from one sample, sequenced in a study of T-cell memory formation after mild COVID-19. TCRdb re-analysed the 5' RACE reads in MiXCR, keeping a single row per CDR3 protein. Of 430,000 or so distinct CDR3 sequences in the sample, about 23% were seen once. Material: PBMCs or a T cell subset sorted from them (not recorded which). The receptors originated from an adult woman who had mild COVID-19 (a few samples of this study predate the infection). Cell type and time point are not known. Both conserved end residues are part of each CDR3. The D gene is left open where the match is weak. Clone size is shown for a subset of rows, as once, few, many or a class of expanded clone.

TRBJ2-1,-,few,TRBV4-2,CASSQVQRLTYNEQFF,TGTGCCAGCAGCCAAGTACAGCGGCTAACCTACAATGAGCAGTTCTTC
TRBJ1-6,-,-,TRBV7-9,CASSLWEGPSGQALHF,TGTGCCAGCAGCTTGTGGGAGGGCCCCTCCGGTCAGGCCCTCCACTTT
TRBJ2-7,TRBD2,few,TRBV4-2,CASSRSGRSLGYEQYF,TGTGCCAGCAGCCGTAGCGGGAGGTCCCTTGGGTACGAGCAGTACTTC
TRBJ1-1,-,few,TRBV5-1,CASSLEPFRRDTEAFF,TGCGCCAGCAGCTTGGAGCCTTTTAGGAGGGACACTGAAGCTTTCTTT
TRBJ2-5,-,-,TRBV18,CASSPRQGPTETQYF,TGTGCCAGCTCACCACGGCAGGGGCCAACGGAGACCCAGTACTTC
TRBJ2-1,-,few,TRBV2,CASREGDTRYDEQFF,TGTGCCAGCAGGGAGGGGGATACGCGATACGATGAGCAGTTCTTC
TRBJ2-1,-,-,TRBV25-1,CASSESSQNYNEQFF,TGTGCCAGCAGTGAATCGAGCCAGAACTACAATGAGCAGTTCTTC
TRBJ2-7,TRBD2,few,TRBV29-1,CSVRRETQREQYF,TGCAGCGTCCGGCGGGAGACTCAGCGGGAGCAGTACTTC
TRBJ2-7,TRBD1,-,TRBV25-1,CASSGNRGRRAYEQYF,TGTGCCAGCAGTGGAAACAGGGGGCGAAGGGCCTACGAGCAGTACTTC
TRBJ1-2,-,few,TRBV6-1,CASIRDIVYGYTF,TGTGCCAGCATAAGGGACATCGTTTATGGCTACACCTTC
TRBJ2-3,TRBD1,-,TRBV6-5,CASSKGQGESTDTQYF,TGTGCCAGCAGCAAGGGACAGGGGGAAAGCACAGATACGCAGTATTTT
TRBJ2-1,-,few,TRBV7-2,CASATAGEQFF,TGTGCCAGCGCCACTGCGGGTGAGCAGTTCTTC
TRBJ2-2,-,-,TRBV4-1,CASSQVSGSSGELFF,TGCGCCAGCAGCCAAGTTTCTGGGAGTTCCGGGGAGCTGTTTTTT
TRBJ2-7,-,-,TRBV19,CASSMVLVGEQYF,TGTGCCAGTAGTATGGTCCTAGTGGGCGAGCAGTACTTC
TRBJ2-2,TRBD2,few,TRBV12-3/TRBV12-4,CASSSLGGVTGELFF,TGTGCCAGCAGCTCTCTGGGGGGGGTCACCGGGGAGCTGTTTTTT
TRBJ2-1,TRBD2,-,TRBV12-3/TRBV12-4,CASTPGGSPREQFF,TGTGCCAGCACCCCGGGGGGGAGTCCGCGTGAGCAGTTCTTC
TRBJ1-3,-,-,TRBV5-6,CASSSPGPGGNTIYF,TGTGCCAGCAGCTCGCCGGGACCTGGGGGAAACACCATATATTTT
TRBJ2-1,-,-,TRBV6-1,CASSEEGKTGLGDNEQFF,TGTGCCAGCAGTGAAGAGGGAAAAACAGGGCTGGGGGACAATGAGCAGTTCTTC
TRBJ2-7,-,-,TRBV24-1,CATSDPRGPSYEQYF,TGTGCCACCAGTGATCCCAGGGGCCCTTCCTACGAGCAGTACTTC
TRBJ2-3,-,-,TRBV12-3/TRBV12-4,CASSPLIEGDTQYF,TGTGCCAGCAGTCCCCTAATCGAGGGAGATACGCAGTATTTT
TRBJ2-1,-,-,TRBV4-1,CASSPIGRTSYNEQFF,TGCGCCAGCAGCCCCATAGGACGAACATCCTACAATGAGCAGTTCTTC
TRBJ2-7,TRBD2,-,TRBV20-1,CSARDRERLAGYEQYF,TGCAGTGCTAGAGATCGTGAACGACTAGCGGGATACGAGCAGTACTTC